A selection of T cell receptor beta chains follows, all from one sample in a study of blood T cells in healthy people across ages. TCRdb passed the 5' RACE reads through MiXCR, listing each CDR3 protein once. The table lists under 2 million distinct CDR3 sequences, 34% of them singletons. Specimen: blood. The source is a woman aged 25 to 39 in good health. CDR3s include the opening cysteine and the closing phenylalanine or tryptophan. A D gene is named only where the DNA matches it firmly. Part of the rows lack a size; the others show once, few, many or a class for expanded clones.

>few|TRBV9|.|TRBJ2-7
CASSVGPGALYEQYF
TGTGCCAGCAGCGTAGGTCCAGGCGCCCTTTACGAGCAGTACTTC
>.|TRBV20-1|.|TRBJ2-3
CSASHARPRDTDTQYF
TGCAGTGCTAGTCATGCGAGACCGAGAGACACAGATACGCAGTATTTT
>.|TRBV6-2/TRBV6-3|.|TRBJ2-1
CASRPLGAGESDEQFF
TGTGCCAGCAGACCCCTGGGGGCGGGAGAGTCGGATGAGCAGTTCTTC
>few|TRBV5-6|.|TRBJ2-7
CASSFLEYEQYF
TGTGCCAGCAGCTTCTTGGAATACGAGCAGTACTTC
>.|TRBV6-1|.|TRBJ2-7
CASRGHTYEQYF
TGTGCCAGCAGAGGACATACCTACGAGCAGTACTTC
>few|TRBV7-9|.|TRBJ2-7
CASSSRRGEASEQYF
TGTGCCAGCAGCTCCCGGCGTGGGGAAGCGAGCGAGCAGTACTTC
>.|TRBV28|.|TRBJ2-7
CASTTTGASHEQYF
TGTGCCAGCACCACCACGGGTGCCTCCCACGAGCAGTACTTC
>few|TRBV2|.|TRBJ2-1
CASSEVGQTYNEQFF
TGTGCCAGCAGTGAAGTTGGACAGACCTACAATGAGCAGTTCTTC
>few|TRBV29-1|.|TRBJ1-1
CSAGVGVEAFF
TGCAGCGCCGGAGTGGGTGTTGAAGCTTTCTTT
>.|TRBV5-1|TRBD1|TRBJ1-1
CASSGLGQHTEAFF
TGCGCCAGCAGCGGCCTGGGACAGCACACTGAAGCTTTCTTT
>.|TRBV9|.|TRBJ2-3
CASSVSGAASTDTQYF
TGTGCCAGCAGCGTATCAGGGGCAGCTAGCACAGATACGCAGTATTTT
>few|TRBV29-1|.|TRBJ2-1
CSSSRQSYNEQFF
TGCAGCAGCTCGAGACAATCCTACAATGAGCAGTTCTTC
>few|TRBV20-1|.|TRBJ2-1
CSATGESYDEQFF
TGCAGTGCTACTGGAGAATCGTACGATGAGCAGTTCTTC
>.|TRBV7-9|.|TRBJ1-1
CASTRGVEAFF
TGTGCCAGCACCCGGGGGGTTGAAGCTTTCTTT
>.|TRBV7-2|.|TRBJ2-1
CASSFGGQYNERFF
TGTGCCAGCAGCTTTGGGGGGCAGTACAATGAGCGGTTCTTC
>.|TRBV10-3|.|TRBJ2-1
CAISEGQDREQFF
TGTGCCATCAGTGAGGGGCAGGATCGTGAGCAGTTCTTC
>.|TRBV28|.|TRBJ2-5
CASYGGTQYF
TGTGCCAGCTATGGTGGGACCCAGTACTTC
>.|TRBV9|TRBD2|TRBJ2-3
CASSGYRGEGQYF
TGTGCCAGCAGCGGGTATCGGGGGGAGGGGCAGTATTTT